This T cell receptor beta chain was sequenced for a study of early T cells in non-severe SARS-CoV-2 infection. Across the study: Sequencing of unsorted whole blood was done on bulk RNA, leaving chains unpaired. Study results and limitations: Clonotype matching in VDJdb favored anti-spike CD8 responses and did not capture private and CD4 specificities.

There are a few counts of this clonotype. Its target is unknown. The TCR library protocol was used to attach unique molecular identifiers. These identifiers were attached to individual cDNA molecules. TCRdb reprocessed the 5' RACE reads via MiXCR and lists one record per CDR3 protein. The sample has about 88,000 distinct CDR3 sequences, just under 15% seen once. This clonotype originated in an adult who was a healthcare worker with PCR-confirmed SARS-CoV-2 infection or an uninfected control (not recorded which). The sequenced sample was whole blood.

The CDR3 region is CASSLISSYNEQFF. DNA for the CDR3: TGTGCCAGCAGTTTAATAAGCTCCTACAATGAGCAGTTCTTC. J is TRBJ2-1 and V is TRBV12-3 or TRBV12-4; no clear D. V was trimmed by 2 bases and J by 0 bases, leaving 5 bases between them. The CDR3 consists of 14 residues.